This T cell receptor (beta chain) stems from a study of early stage breast cancer tumors. Regarding this clone: Its specificity is not known.

Overall study findings and caveats: Enriched TCRB sequences shared across patients were mostly commonly generated sequences.

Profiled with immunoSEQ multiplex PCR; TCRdb holds only in-frame clones, not every one. The table records around 31,000 clones, roughly four fifths of them present only once. Trimming removed 0 bases from V and 5 bases from J; junction bases left unmatched: 4. CDR3 size: 17 residues. Germline V lookup: CDR1 SGDLS, CDR2 YYNGEE. This TCR derives from a person aged 30-39 years with breast cancer. Sequencing was done on a sample of breast tumor tissue. V is TRBV9 and J is TRBJ2-2, with TRBD2 matching over 13 bases. As DNA, the CDR3 is TGTGCCAGCAGCGTAGGAAGGGGACTAGCGGGAACCGGGGAGCTGTTTTTT. Translated, it gives CASSVGRGLAGTGELFF.